What follows are 2 T cell receptor beta chains derived from one specimen sequenced in a study of identical twins (dated by TCRdb to 2016 to 2017). Library preparation was by 5' RACE. Sequencer: Illumina HiSeq 2000. TCRdb applied fastp at Q25 and MiXCR to the public reads, then kept only in-frame beta chains. Every distinct CDR3 protein forms one entry, paired with its most common genes and DNA. Recorded for this sample are roughly 350,000 distinct CDR3 sequences; around 12% of them occurred a single time. Roughly 7.8% of the sample is taken by the ten largest. The sample also formed part of further work on yellow fever vaccine responses in identical twins.

The specimen sequenced was CD8+ T cells sorted from blood. The source is a woman aged 18-29 years in good health.

This clonotype was counted at least ten times. The CDR3 nucleotides read TGTGCCAGCAGTTCTGGACTAGACAACGATCCGCAGTATTTT. Its translation is CASSSGLDNDPQYF. This chain joins TRBV12-3 or TRBV12-4 and TRBJ2-3, with 7 bases matching TRBD2. CDR3 length: 14 residues. V lost 4 bases to trimming and J lost 10 bases; unmatched junction nucleotides: 11.

The chain recombines TRBV6-5 with TRBJ2-6; 12 nucleotides match TRBD1. Germline CDR1 is MNHEY and CDR2 is SVGAGI. The CDR3 totals 18 residues. J lost 1 base, V lost 0 bases, and 1 base had no gene match. The CDR3 loop reads CASSYSGQGASGANVLTF. The CDR3 DNA is TGTGCCAGCAGTTACTCGGGACAGGGGGCGTCTGGGGCCAACGTCCTGACTTTC.